This T cell receptor (beta chain) was sequenced during a study of cytomegalovirus exposure and HLA in healthy donors. General study findings and limits: One later analysis reportedly identified an Asian-associated ancestry cluster that showed fewer N-insertions than the 666-donor mean. Immune exposure was documented only through CMV serostatus.

A few counts support this clone. Its antigen is as yet unknown. The CDR3 spans 13 residues. CDR1 and CDR2 (germline): SGHNT, YENEEA. V was pared by 4 bases and J by 5 bases, with 12 bases between. PCR used 60 Vbeta primers and 13 Jbeta primers. The data were produced by immunoSEQ multiplex PCR, yet TCRdb's version contains in-frame clones alone and is incomplete. The table has 100,000 to 120,000 clones, roughly 80% seen once. This sequence originates from a woman in her 30s in good health and CMV-seropositive. Material: PBMCs. The V and J genes are TRBV11-3 and TRBJ2-7, with TRBD1 as a possible D gene (6 bases). CDR3 amino acids: CASSWTTGNEQYF. The CDR3 DNA is TGTGCCAGCAGCTGGACCACAGGGAACGAGCAGTACTTC.